This note documents a single TCR beta chain sequence. Some clones are missing from TCRdb's copy, which holds only in-frame ones; the method was immunoSEQ multiplex PCR. The data show about 480,000 clones, 60% to 85% seen once. The CDR3 runs 16 residues. Germline V gives CDR1 SNHLY, CDR2 FYNNEI. V was clipped by 2 bases and J by 6 bases, with 20 bases between them. This record belongs to a study of shared clonotypes between healthy human individuals. The source material was PBMCs. This chain connects TRBV2 to TRBJ2-7; the D gene is possibly TRBD1 (6 bases). The receptor was isolated from a woman aged 40 to 49 in good health. Some clones in this sample may be carry-over from other donors' samples. The CDR3 sequence is CASSEKGWGQTGEQYF. The CDR3 nucleotides read TGTGCCAGCAGTGAAAAGGGTTGGGGACAAACGGGCGAGCAGTACTTC.